The 30 T cell receptor beta chains listed next were all sequenced from one sample in a study of early T cells in non-severe SARS-CoV-2 infection. One entry per CDR3 protein, called by TCRdb with MiXCR from the 5' RACE reads. The profile shows approximately 71,000 distinct CDR3 sequences, under 15% of them singletons. The sample here was whole blood, taken at baseline. These TCRs come from an adult who was a healthcare worker with PCR-confirmed SARS-CoV-2 infection or an uninfected control (not recorded which).

This CDR3 reads CASSPLRTGNTGELFF. In nucleotides, the CDR3 is TGTGCCAGCTCACCACTTAGGACAGGCAACACCGGGGAGCTGTTTTTT. The chain has TRBV18 and TRBJ2-2, with TRBD1 matching over 7 bases. Trimming took 1 base from V and 2 from J; bases not matched to a gene: 4. The germline gives CDR1 KGHSH, CDR2 LQKENI. The CDR3 length is 16 residues.

V usage is TRBV29-1 and J usage is TRBJ1-4; TRBD1 might be the D (5 bases). This CDR3 contains 12 residues. Germline V CDR1 and CDR2: SQVTM, ANQGSEA. The V and J ends lost 7 bases and 4 bases respectively, with 10 bases between them. In DNA form, the CDR3 reads TGCAGCGGGGGCCAGCTTAATGAAAAACTGTTTTTT. Amino acid sequence: CSGGQLNEKLFF.

This clonotype has a count of ten or more. V and J are TRBV7-3 and TRBJ2-5; D is unresolved. This CDR3 has 13 amino acids. Trimming took off 3 bases at V and 5 bases at J, with 10 bases between the two ends. Germline V gene sequence: CDR1 SGHTA, CDR2 FQGTGA. The CDR3 spells CASSFGPRETQYF. The CDR3 DNA is TGTGCCAGCAGCTTCGGGCCCCGGGAGACCCAGTACTTC.

This clonotype was counted a few times. The rearrangement uses TRBV9 and TRBJ1-3; 9 nucleotides match TRBD1. The V gene's germline CDR1 is SGDLS and CDR2 YYNGEE. J was trimmed by 4 bases and V by 3 bases; bases with no gene match: 11. The CDR3 extends over 17 amino acids. The CDR3 spells CASSDGSDRGDGNTIYF. CDR3 sequence (DNA): TGTGCCAGCAGCGACGGATCGGACAGGGGAGACGGAAACACCATATATTTT. Complete variable domain (other parts from reference TRBV9 and TRBJ1-3): DSGVTQTPKHLITATGQRVTLRCSPRSGDLSVYWYQQSLDQGLQFLIQYYNGEERAKGNILERFSAQQFPDLHSELNLSSLELGDSALYFCASSDGSDRGDGNTIYFGEGSWLTVV.

V usage is TRBV5-1 and J usage is TRBJ2-7, with D unresolved. The germline V gene encodes CDR1 SGHRS and CDR2 YFSETQ. This CDR3 spans 13 amino acids. V was clipped by 0 bases and J by 5 bases, with 9 bases between them. CDR3 sequence (DNA): TGCGCCAGCAGCTTGGGGCTAAGAGACGAGCAGTACTTC. It encodes CASSLGLRDEQYF.

The chain links TRBV2 to TRBJ1-1, with 7 bases fitting TRBD1. Trimming removed 6 bases from V and 0 bases from J; junction bases left unmatched: 7. The CDR3 is 15 amino acids. Germline V gene data show CDR1 as SNHLY and CDR2 as FYNNEI. This CDR3 is CASRYDGTVNTEAFF. CDR3 DNA sequence: TGTGCCAGCAGATACGACGGGACAGTGAACACTGAAGCTTTCTTT.

In this sample, this clonotype turned up many times. The chain employs TRBV10-3 and TRBJ1-5; 7 bases line up with TRBD1. Per germline, CDR1 ENHRY and CDR2 SYGVKD. V lost 4 bases to trimming and J lost 5 bases; unmatched junction nucleotides: 5. The CDR3 is made up of 14 amino acids. CDR3 loop: CAISARGGYQPQHF. DNA for the CDR3: TGTGCCATCAGTGCCAGGGGGGGGTATCAGCCCCAGCATTTT.

This sequence joins TRBV2 and TRBJ1-2; 7 bases match TRBD1. Germline V gene sequence: CDR1 SNHLY, CDR2 FYNNEI. The V segment lost 5 bases and the J segment 4 bases; nucleotides outside the gene matches: 7. The CDR3 sequence is 14 residues long. CDR3 region: CASSPQGVGYGYTF. The DNA of the CDR3 is TGTGCCAGCAGTCCCCAGGGGGTCGGCTATGGCTACACCTTC.

This clonotype was counted only a few times. This chain connects TRBV6-5 to TRBJ2-7; TRBD1 aligns across 9 bases. With V trimmed by 6 bases and J by 5 bases, 5 bases remained unmatched. CDR1 MNHEY and CDR2 SVGAGI come from the germline V gene. CDR3 length: 13 amino acids. The CDR3 loop reads CASRGTGKDEQYF. The DNA of the CDR3 is TGTGCCAGCAGGGGGACAGGGAAAGACGAGCAGTACTTC.

This clonotype was found a few times. The gene calls are TRBV20-1 and TRBJ2-1; 10 bases align to TRBD2. This CDR3 has 16 residues. Germline V gene data show CDR1 as DFQATT and CDR2 as SNEGSKA (reference sequence). The V segment lost 3 bases and the J segment 0 bases; nucleotides outside the gene matches: 5. CDR3: CSASLAGARSYNEQFF. The DNA for the CDR3 is TGCAGTGCTAGTCTAGCGGGGGCCCGCTCCTACAATGAGCAGTTCTTC.

This clonotype was seen a few times. The chain has TRBV27 and TRBJ2-2; D might be TRBD1 (6 bases). The V and J ends lost 8 bases and 7 bases respectively, with 14 bases between them. Germline values: CDR1 MNHEY, CDR2 SMNVEV (reference sequence). There are 13 residues in the CDR3. CDR3 protein: CASFTTGHGELFF. The DNA of the CDR3 is TGTGCCAGCTTTACTACAGGGCACGGGGAGCTGTTTTTT.

This clonotype was recorded a few times. This chain uses TRBV20-1 with TRBJ2-7; no reliable D call. The V gene's germline CDR1 is DFQATT and CDR2 SNEGSKA (reference sequence). This CDR3 has 13 residues. Trimming pared 1 base from V and 12 bases from J, leaving 19 bases between. CDR3 bases: TGCAGTGCTAGAGTCGGGCCCGCGGCTGCCACGTACTTC. It translates to CSARVGPAAATYF.

The gene calls are TRBV20-1 and TRBJ2-5; 7 bases line up with TRBD1. Per the germline V gene, CDR1 is DFQATT and CDR2 is SNEGSKA (reference sequence). The CDR3 totals 14 residues. Trimming at V came to 5 bases and at J to 5 bases, leaving 11 bases not matched to a gene. The CDR3 loop is CSAGQAGFRETQYF. The CDR3 coding sequence is TGCAGTGCTGGACAGGCAGGTTTCCGGGAGACCCAGTACTTC.

This clonotype was seen more than once but under ten times. The chain links TRBV24-1 to TRBJ2-5, with 12 positions matching TRBD1. Germline values: CDR1 KGHDR, CDR2 SFDVKD. The CDR3 loop spans 17 amino acids. Unmatched junction bases numbered 8, after V lost 2 bases and J lost 5 bases. This chain's CDR3 is CATSDWTGTGGEETQYF. The CDR3 DNA is TGTGCCACCAGTGATTGGACCGGGACAGGGGGCGAGGAGACCCAGTACTTC.

This clonotype was counted only a few times. The CDR3 DNA is TGTGCCAGCTCCCTGGGCAGGGCCCTAGGTCCGGACTATGGCTACACCTTC. Translation gives CASSLGRALGPDYGYTF. The rearrangement uses TRBV19 and TRBJ1-2; D might be TRBD1 (5 bases). CDR1 and CDR2 from the germline V gene are LNHDA and SQIVND (reference sequence). Trimming removed 9 bases from V and 3 bases from J, with 26 bases in between. The CDR3 spans 17 residues.

The rearrangement uses TRBV18 and TRBJ2-2, with 9 bases lining up with TRBD2. Germline V gene data show CDR1 as KGHSH and CDR2 as LQKENI. The V segment lost 0 bases and the J segment 7 bases; nucleotides outside the gene matches: 12. The CDR3 runs to 18 residues. The CDR3: CASSPPNRLAGLSGELFF. In nucleotides, the CDR3 is TGTGCCAGCTCACCACCGAATCGCCTAGCGGGGTTGAGCGGGGAGCTGTTTTTT.

This clonotype was counted at least ten times. The chain uses TRBV3-1 and TRBJ2-3; D uncertain. V was shortened by 1 base and J by 4 bases, with 3 bases between the two germline ends. Germline V gives CDR1 LGHDT, CDR2 YNNKEL (reference sequence). This CDR3 is built from 12 residues. The DNA for the CDR3 is TGTGCCAGCAGCCAAGTAGCAGATACGCAGTATTTT. It translates to CASSQVADTQYF.

The chain couples TRBV10-2 to TRBJ2-7; the D is unclear. Trimming removed 6 bases from V and 7 bases from J, with 22 bases in between. This CDR3 is built from 15 residues. The germline CDR1 and CDR2 sequences are WSHSY and SAAADI. The CDR3, as DNA: TGCGCCAGCAGCGTCAATAGTGGCGAAGCGTGGGAGCAGTACTTC. It translates to CASSVNSGEAWEQYF.

This sequence joins TRBV12-3 or TRBV12-4 and TRBJ2-3, with D unclear. Trimming left V 3 bases short and J 4 bases short, with 8 bases between. The CDR3 runs to 13 residues. The chain's CDR3 is CASSFMMPDTQYF. In nucleotides, the CDR3 is TGTGCCAGCAGTTTTATGATGCCAGATACGCAGTATTTT.

This clonotype was counted many times. J is TRBJ2-7 and V is TRBV29-1; 7 nucleotides match TRBD1. The ends lost 6 bases at V and 4 bases at J; junction bases unmatched: 9. This CDR3 spans 13 amino acids. Germline V gene data show CDR1 as SQVTM and CDR2 as ANQGSEA. The CDR3 sequence is CSVSQGMGYEQYF. The CDR3 coding sequence is TGCAGCGTCTCACAGGGGATGGGGTACGAGCAGTACTTC.

As DNA, the CDR3 is TGTGCCAGCACCTCTAGCGGGGCAAACACCGGGGAGCTGTTTTTT. This translates into CASTSSGANTGELFF. The chain uses TRBV7-6 and TRBJ2-2; 9 nucleotides agree with TRBD2. The ends lost 7 bases at V and 2 bases at J; junction bases unmatched: 5. Germline V gene sequence: CDR1 SGHVS, CDR2 FNYEAQ. This CDR3 is built from 15 residues.

This clonotype was observed at least ten times. The chain joins TRBV10-3 to TRBJ2-3; D remains unclear. V gave up 7 bases and J gave up 4 bases, with 15 bases separating them. CDR3 length equals 14 residues. Germline V gene lookup returns CDR1 ENHRY and CDR2 SYGVKD. CDR3 in amino acids: CAINQKVGADTQYF. The CDR3 DNA reads as TGTGCCATCAACCAGAAGGTGGGCGCAGATACGCAGTATTTT.

There are a few counts of this clonotype. The chain combines TRBV6-6 with TRBJ1-6; no clear D. CDR3 length: 12 residues. Looked up from germline, CDR1 is MNHNY and CDR2 is SVGAGI (reference sequence). V lost 7 bases to trimming and J lost 7 bases, with 8 bases between them. CDR3 sequence reads: CASNGRNSPLHF. DNA of the CDR3: TGTGCCAGCAACGGGCGGAATTCACCCCTCCACTTT.

This clonotype appeared many times. V and J are TRBV7-2 and TRBJ2-3; D not certain. Germline V CDR1 and CDR2: SGHTA, FQGNSA. The CDR3 length is 16 residues. Trimming stripped 4 bases from V and 0 bases from J, with 14 bases between. As DNA, the CDR3 is TGTGCCAGCAGCTCGCTTGGGCGACCTAGCACAGATACGCAGTATTTT. This translates into CASSSLGRPSTDTQYF.

This clonotype was seen a handful of times. The CDR3 region has the DNA TGCAGCGTTGTGATGAGGGACCTTAACTCTGGGGCCAACGTCCTGACTTTC. Protein product: CSVVMRDLNSGANVLTF. V and J are TRBV29-1 and TRBJ2-6; D may be TRBD1 or TRBD2 (5 bases each). V lost 4 bases, J lost 0 bases, and 16 bases lay in between. CDR1 is SQVTM and CDR2 is ANQGSEA in the germline V gene. This CDR3 spans 17 amino acids.

This clonotype has ten or more counts. The chain joins TRBV4-1 to TRBJ2-2; 8 bases align to TRBD1. Losses at the gene ends were 0 bases for V and 4 bases for J; bases not matched to a gene: 7. The CDR3 loop spans 17 amino acids. Germline-derived CDR1 and CDR2 are MGHRA and YSYEKL. The CDR3 loop is CASSQEPARGPTGELFF. In nucleotides, the CDR3 is TGCGCCAGCAGCCAAGAACCGGCCAGGGGGCCCACCGGGGAGCTGTTTTTT.

This clonotype was counted ten times or more. This chain uses TRBV4-1 with TRBJ2-3; D ambiguous. Per germline, CDR1 MGHRA and CDR2 YSYEKL. The CDR3 sequence is 17 residues long. Trimming removed 1 base from V and 2 bases from J, with 16 bases in between. The CDR3: CASSQVWLASPTDTQYF. For the CDR3, the DNA is TGCGCCAGCAGCCAAGTGTGGTTGGCCTCTCCCACAGATACGCAGTATTTT.

This clonotype was picked up a small number of times. The CDR3 protein is CAISEETVGELFF. For the CDR3, the DNA is TGTGCCATCAGTGAGGAGACCGTAGGGGAGCTGTTTTTT. This chain connects TRBV10-3 to TRBJ2-2; D gene ambiguous. V was pared by 2 bases and J by 8 bases, with 9 bases between. This CDR3 has 13 residues. The germline gives CDR1 ENHRY, CDR2 SYGVKD.

The rearrangement joins TRBV2 to TRBJ1-5; tentative D call: TRBD1 (6 bases). Germline V gene data show CDR1 as SNHLY and CDR2 as FYNNEI. CDR3 length: 16 amino acids. Trimming shortened V by 1 base and J by 2 bases, and 12 bases separated the two germline ends. The CDR3 DNA reads TGTGCCAGCAGTGAAGTCTGGGACATCGGCAATCAGCCCCAGCATTTT. Protein sequence: CASSEVWDIGNQPQHF.

The V and J genes are TRBV7-9 and TRBJ1-1, with D hard to call. Trimming pared 5 bases from V and 3 bases from J, leaving 10 bases between. Germline V CDR1 and CDR2: SEHNR, FQNEAQ (reference sequence). The CDR3 has 13 residues. The chain's CDR3 is CASSPEGYTEAFF. In DNA form, the CDR3 reads TGTGCCAGCAGCCCCGAAGGGTACACTGAAGCTTTCTTT.